The 14 T cell receptor beta chains listed next were all sequenced from one sample in a study of blood T cell repertoires in COVID-19. The assay was immunoSEQ multiplex PCR, and TCRdb's table has in-frame clones only and misses some. The profile shows 110,000 or so clones, 85% to 90% of them singletons. The sequenced material came from peripheral blood. These receptors were taken from a man aged 65 to 85 with active or convalescent COVID-19.

The chain recombines TRBV9 with TRBJ2-1, with 9 bases identical to TRBD2. The germline gives CDR1 SGDLS, CDR2 YYNGEE. The length of the CDR3 is 15 residues. After removal of 6 bases from V and 7 bases from J, the junction contained 11 bases not matched to a gene. The CDR3 bases are TGTGCCAGCAACCCTTTTAGCGGGAGTATGAATGAGCAGTTCTTC. Its protein product is CASNPFSGSMNEQFF. The full variable domain, in which reference TRBV9 and TRBJ2-1 provide the parts outside the CDR3, is DSGVTQTPKHLITATGQRVTLRCSPRSGDLSVYWYQQSLDQGLQFLIQYYNGEERAKGNILERFSAQQFPDLHSELNLSSLELGDSALYFCASNPFSGSMNEQFFGPGTRLTVL.

The sample holds one count of this clone. The chain recombines TRBV27 with TRBJ2-7; weak D call: TRBD2 (5 bases). V was shortened by 6 bases and J by 1 base, with 10 bases between the two germline ends. CDR3 length equals 13 residues. CDR1 MNHEY and CDR2 SMNVEV come from the germline V gene (reference sequence). In DNA, the CDR3 is TGTGCCAGCAGGAGGACTGATTCCTACGAGCAGTACTTC. Translated: CASRRTDSYEQYF.

The chain couples TRBV24-1 to TRBJ1-2; possible D gene TRBD1, 6 bases. Trimming stripped 9 bases from V and 3 bases from J, with 10 bases between. Germline V gene sequence: CDR1 KGHDR, CDR2 SFDVKD. The CDR3 contains 12 residues. CDR3 in DNA: TGTGCCACCGGCGCAGGGGACTATGGCTACACCTTC. This translates into CATGAGDYGYTF.

The chain combines TRBV24-1 with TRBJ2-3, with D possibly TRBD2 on 5 matching bases. Deletions cut 10 bases from V and 0 bases from J, with 10 bases between. The CDR3 totals 13 residues. CDR1 KGHDR and CDR2 SFDVKD come from the germline V gene. The CDR3 here is CATGEGSTDTQYF. CDR3 bases: TGTGCCACTGGTGAGGGTAGCACAGATACGCAGTATTTT.

The genes are TRBV6-4 and TRBJ1-4; the D gene is possibly TRBD1 (6 bases). CDR3 length equals 15 residues. CDR1 is MRHNA and CDR2 is SNTAGT in the germline V gene. V gave up 3 bases and J gave up 3 bases, with 11 bases separating them. CDR3 amino acids: CASSETGGPNEKLFF. The CDR3 DNA reads TGTGCCAGCAGTGAAACGGGGGGCCCTAATGAAAAACTGTTTTTT.

This chain links TRBV5-8 with TRBJ2-5; 8 nucleotides agree with TRBD2. Germline V gene lookup returns CDR1 SGHTS and CDR2 YDEGEE. With 4 bases clipped from V and 0 bases from J, the junction kept 5 bases outside the gene matches. This CDR3 is built from 15 residues. The CDR3 region is CASSPRLANQETQYF. CDR3 sequence (DNA): TGTGCCAGCAGCCCGAGACTAGCGAACCAAGAGACCCAGTACTTC.

The chain carries TRBV15 and TRBJ2-7; D not certain. V dropped 0 bases and J dropped 2 bases, with 5 bases sitting between them. Germline-derived CDR1 and CDR2 are LNHNV and YYDKDF (reference sequence). CDR3 length: 13 residues. CDR3 coding DNA: TGTGCCACCAGCAGAGATCTTACCTACGAGCAGTACTTC. It encodes CATSRDLTYEQYF.

The chain carries TRBV13 and TRBJ2-7; no clear D gene. The germline V gene has CDR1 PRHDT and CDR2 FYEKMQ (reference sequence). This CDR3 comprises 13 residues. The V and J ends lost 1 base and 7 bases respectively, with 11 bases between them. CDR3 region: CASSLVAHREQYF. For the CDR3, the DNA is TGTGCCAGCAGCTTAGTCGCCCACCGGGAGCAGTACTTC.

The V call is TRBV28, the J call TRBJ1-2, with D maybe TRBD1 (5 bases). CDR3 length equals 14 residues. The ends were cut back, 7 bases at V and 2 bases at J, with 14 bases in the middle. Germline CDR1 is MDHEN and CDR2 is SYDVKM. Written as DNA, the CDR3 is TGTGCCAGCACCCTGGCGGGGCGGAACTATGGCTACACCTTC. Translation gives CASTLAGRNYGYTF.

The V call is TRBV10-3, the J call TRBJ1-5, with 10 nucleotides matching TRBD1. Trimming took 3 bases from V and 6 from J; bases not matched to a gene: 8. CDR1 is ENHRY and CDR2 is SYGVKD in the germline V gene. CDR3 length: 16 residues. CDR3 sequence (DNA): TGTGCCATCAGTGATACGACAGGGGGCTGGAGTCAGCCCCAGCATTTT. Translation: CAISDTTGGWSQPQHF.

This clone occurred a few times. The sample holds other DNA sequences that translate to the same CDR3. The chain couples TRBV2 to TRBJ2-3, with D possibly TRBD1 on 5 matching bases. V was shortened by 4 bases and J by 0 bases, with 11 bases between the two germline ends. The CDR3 extends over 15 amino acids. CDR1 is SNHLY, CDR2 FYNNEI, per germline. CDR3: CASSGGGASTDTQYF. The CDR3 DNA reads TGTGCCAGCAGTGGGGGCGGTGCGAGCACAGATACGCAGTATTTT.

This rearrangement joins TRBV20-1 to TRBJ2-4; perhaps TRBD2 as D (5 bases). The CDR3 consists of 13 residues. CDR1 and CDR2 from the germline V gene are DFQATT and SNEGSKA (reference sequence). Trimming took 3 bases from V and 9 from J, leaving 15 bases between them. The CDR3 loop is CSASLAAASIQYF. CDR3 sequence (DNA): TGCAGTGCTAGTTTGGCAGCGGCGTCCATTCAGTACTTC.

The chain is built from TRBV3-1 (or the pseudogene TRBV3-2) and TRBJ2-7, with 11 bases identical to TRBD2. With 0 bases clipped from V and 6 bases from J, the junction kept 7 bases outside the gene matches. Germline V CDR1 and CDR2: LGHDT, YNNKEL (reference sequence). The CDR3 extends over 16 amino acids. The CDR3 loop reads CASSQDLTSGSREQYF. The CDR3 coding sequence is TGTGCCAGCAGCCAAGACCTTACTAGCGGGAGTCGCGAGCAGTACTTC.

This clone was recorded once. The genes are TRBV19 and TRBJ1-1, with no clear D. Germline CDR1 and CDR2: LNHDA and SQIVND (reference sequence). The CDR3 runs to 13 residues. Trimming removed 5 bases at V and 0 bases at J, with 7 bases between. The CDR3 region is CASSWAVNTEAFF. The CDR3 nucleotides read TGTGCCAGTAGTTGGGCAGTGAACACTGAAGCTTTCTTT.